Reported below is one T cell receptor (beta chain). The data derive from a study of blood T cell repertoires in COVID-19. Study overall: Spain, Italy and the United States supplied samples that represented acute and convalescent COVID-19.

The data were produced by immunoSEQ multiplex PCR, yet TCRdb's version contains in-frame clones alone and is incomplete. Of approximately 220,000 clones listed, 88% are singletons. Per germline, CDR1 SGHNT and CDR2 YYREEE (reference sequence). This CDR3 is 14 amino acids long. V was clipped by 4 bases and J by 5 bases; unmatched bases: 5. The chain joins TRBV5-4 to TRBJ1-4; TRBD1 matches at 7 bases. The receptor comes from a man aged 40-50 years with acute or convalescent COVID-19. The sequenced sample consisted of peripheral blood. CDR3 sequence (DNA): TGTGCCAGCAGCCGGGGACAGACAAATGAAAAACTGTTTTTT. Translating it yields CASSRGQTNEKLFF.